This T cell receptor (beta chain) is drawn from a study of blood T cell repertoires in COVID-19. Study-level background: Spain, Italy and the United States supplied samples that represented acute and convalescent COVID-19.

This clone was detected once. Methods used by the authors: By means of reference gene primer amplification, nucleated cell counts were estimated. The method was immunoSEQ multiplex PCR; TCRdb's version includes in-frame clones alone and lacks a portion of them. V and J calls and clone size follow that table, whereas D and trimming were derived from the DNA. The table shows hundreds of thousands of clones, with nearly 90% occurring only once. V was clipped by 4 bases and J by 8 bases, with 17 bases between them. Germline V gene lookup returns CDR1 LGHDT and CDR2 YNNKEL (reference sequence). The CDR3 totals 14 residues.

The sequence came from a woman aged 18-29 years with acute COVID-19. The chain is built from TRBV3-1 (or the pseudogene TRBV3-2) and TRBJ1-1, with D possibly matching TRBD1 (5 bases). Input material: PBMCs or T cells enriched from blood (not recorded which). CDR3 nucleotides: TGTGCCAGCAGCCTCCCAGGGAGGCGAGGGGAAGCTTTCTTT. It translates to CASSLPGRRGEAFF.